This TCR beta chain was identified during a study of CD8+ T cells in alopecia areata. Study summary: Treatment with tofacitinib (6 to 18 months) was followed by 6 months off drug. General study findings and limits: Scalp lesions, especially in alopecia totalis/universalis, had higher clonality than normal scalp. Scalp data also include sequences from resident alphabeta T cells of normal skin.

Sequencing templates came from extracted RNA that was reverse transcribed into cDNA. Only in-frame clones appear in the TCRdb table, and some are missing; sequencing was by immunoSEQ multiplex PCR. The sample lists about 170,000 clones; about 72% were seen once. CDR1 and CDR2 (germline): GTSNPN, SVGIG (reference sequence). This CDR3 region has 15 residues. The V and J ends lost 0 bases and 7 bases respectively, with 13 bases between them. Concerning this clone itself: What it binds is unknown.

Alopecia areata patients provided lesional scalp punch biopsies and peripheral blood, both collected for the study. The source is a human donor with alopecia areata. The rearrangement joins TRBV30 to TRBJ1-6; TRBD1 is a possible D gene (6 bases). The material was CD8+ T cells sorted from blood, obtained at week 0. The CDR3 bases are TGTGCCTGGAGTGTAGGAACGGGACACAATTCACCCCTCCACTTT. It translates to CAWSVGTGHNSPLHF.